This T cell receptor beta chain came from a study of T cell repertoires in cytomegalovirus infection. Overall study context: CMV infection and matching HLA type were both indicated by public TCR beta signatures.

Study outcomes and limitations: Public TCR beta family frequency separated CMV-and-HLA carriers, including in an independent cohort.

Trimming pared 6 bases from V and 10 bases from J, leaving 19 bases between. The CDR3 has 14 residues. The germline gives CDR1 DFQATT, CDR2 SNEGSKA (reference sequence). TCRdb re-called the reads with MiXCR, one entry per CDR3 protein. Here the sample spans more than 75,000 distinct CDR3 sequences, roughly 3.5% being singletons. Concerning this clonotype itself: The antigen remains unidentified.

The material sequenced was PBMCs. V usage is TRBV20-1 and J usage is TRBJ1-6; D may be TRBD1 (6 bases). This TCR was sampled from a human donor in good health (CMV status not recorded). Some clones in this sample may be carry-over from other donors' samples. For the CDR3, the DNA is TGCAGTGCGAGCCTACAGGGAAAAACGTCACCCCTCCACTTT. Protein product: CSASLQGKTSPLHF.